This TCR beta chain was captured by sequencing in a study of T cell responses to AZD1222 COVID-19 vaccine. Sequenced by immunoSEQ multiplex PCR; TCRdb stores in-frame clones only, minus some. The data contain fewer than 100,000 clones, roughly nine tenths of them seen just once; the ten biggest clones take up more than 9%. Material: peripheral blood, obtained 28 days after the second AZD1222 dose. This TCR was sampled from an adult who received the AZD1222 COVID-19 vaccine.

The CDR3 DNA follows: TGTGCCAGCAGGGTCCCGGGTCAGAGTATTGGGGAGCAGTACTTC. Its translation: CASRVPGQSIGEQYF. The chain joins TRBV2 to TRBJ2-7; D unclear. The CDR3 spans 15 residues. Trimming shortened V by 6 bases and J by 7 bases, and 22 bases separated the two germline ends. The germline V gene encodes CDR1 SNHLY and CDR2 FYNNEI.